This section outlines one TCR beta chain sequence together with its context. Its antigen remains unidentified. This sample is drawn from a study of radiation and T cells in renal cell carcinoma. Study findings and constraints: Top tumor clonotypes rose in blood 2 weeks post-radiation, then contracted. Pretreatment tumor biopsies were lacking, so baseline clonotypes are unknown.

Germline CDR1 and CDR2: MNHNS and SASEGT. With V trimmed by 4 bases and J by 4 bases, 3 bases remained unmatched. The CDR3 extends over 15 amino acids. Assay: immunoSEQ multiplex PCR; the TCRdb copy retains only in-frame clones and omits some. This table holds over 60,000 clones, approximately 82% found once. Time point defined: blood 4 weeks post-SBRT, at nephrectomy. Treatment meaning: 15 Gy SBRT to primary tumor, nephrectomy 4 weeks later. After SBRT, blood was collected at 2 and 4 weeks, plus baseline. The origin of this receptor is a woman aged 60-70 years with renal cell carcinoma. The chain carries TRBV6-1 and TRBJ2-1; TRBD2 matches at 11 bases. Here the sequenced sample was blood, taken from a patient whose treatment included radiotherapy and nephrectomy. CDR3 DNA sequence: TGTGCCAGCAGTGTCACTAGCGGGGGTTACAATGAGCAGTTCTTC. Protein: CASSVTSGGYNEQFF.